This TCR beta chain appears in the sequencing data of a study of T cells in narcolepsy. The protocol was immunoSEQ multiplex PCR, while the TCRdb copy is restricted to in-frame clones and leaves out a portion. This table has around 30,000 clones, about four fifths appearing once. Germline V gives CDR1 ENHRY, CDR2 SYGVKD. Trimming pared 9 bases from V and 8 bases from J, leaving 17 bases between. The CDR3 runs 13 residues. Regarding the study as a whole: Autoreactive clone sequences were missing from some blood memory CD4+ repertoires. Autoreactive HCRT-specific and TRIB2-specific clonotypes were marked in same-patient CSF-versus-blood CD4+ comparisons. Reportedly, autoreactive clonotypes were serially detected in patients' blood but not controls'.

About this clone itself: Its antigen is undetermined.

J is TRBJ2-1 and V is TRBV10-3, with D unclear. The receptor was derived from a human donor with narcolepsy. Input material: CD45RA- memory CD4+ T cells from PBMCs. CDR3 bases: TGTGCCATACGAAGTGGCGCAGACGATGAGCAGTTCTTC. Its protein product is CAIRSGADDEQFF.